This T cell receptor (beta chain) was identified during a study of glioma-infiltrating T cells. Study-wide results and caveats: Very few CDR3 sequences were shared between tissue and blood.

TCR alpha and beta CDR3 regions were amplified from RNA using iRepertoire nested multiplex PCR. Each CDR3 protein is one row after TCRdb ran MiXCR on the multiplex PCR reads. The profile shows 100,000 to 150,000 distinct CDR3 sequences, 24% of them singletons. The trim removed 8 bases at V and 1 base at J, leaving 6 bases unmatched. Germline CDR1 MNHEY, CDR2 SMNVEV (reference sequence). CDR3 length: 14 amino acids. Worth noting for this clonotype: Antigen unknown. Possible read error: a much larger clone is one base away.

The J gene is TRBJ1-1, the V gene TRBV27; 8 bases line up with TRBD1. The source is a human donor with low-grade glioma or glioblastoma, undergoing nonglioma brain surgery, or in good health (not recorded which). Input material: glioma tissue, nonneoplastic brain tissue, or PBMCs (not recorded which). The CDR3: CASGRTGRNTEAFF. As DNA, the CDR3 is TGTGCCAGCGGACGGACAGGGAGGAACACTGAAGCTTTCTTT.